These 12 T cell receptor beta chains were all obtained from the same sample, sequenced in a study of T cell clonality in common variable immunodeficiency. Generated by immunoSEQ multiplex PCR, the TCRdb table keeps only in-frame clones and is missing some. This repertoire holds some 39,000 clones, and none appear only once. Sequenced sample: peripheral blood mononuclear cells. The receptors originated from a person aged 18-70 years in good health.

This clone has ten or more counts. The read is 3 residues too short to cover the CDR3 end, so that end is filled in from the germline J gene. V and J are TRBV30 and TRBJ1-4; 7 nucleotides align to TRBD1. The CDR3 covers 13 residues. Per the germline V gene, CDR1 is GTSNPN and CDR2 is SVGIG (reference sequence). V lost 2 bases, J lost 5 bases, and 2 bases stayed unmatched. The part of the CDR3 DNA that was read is TGTGCCTGGAGTCCAGGGGGGAATGAAAAA. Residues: CAWSPGGNEK. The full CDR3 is CAWSPGGNEKLFF.

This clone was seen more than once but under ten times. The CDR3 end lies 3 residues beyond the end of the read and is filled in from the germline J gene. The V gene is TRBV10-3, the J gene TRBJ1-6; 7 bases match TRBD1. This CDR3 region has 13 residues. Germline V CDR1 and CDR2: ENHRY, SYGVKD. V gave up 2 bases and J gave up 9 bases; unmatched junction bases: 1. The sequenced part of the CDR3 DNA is TGTGCCATCAGTGAGGCAGGGGGTTCACCC. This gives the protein CAISEAGGSP. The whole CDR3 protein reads CAISEAGGSPLHF.

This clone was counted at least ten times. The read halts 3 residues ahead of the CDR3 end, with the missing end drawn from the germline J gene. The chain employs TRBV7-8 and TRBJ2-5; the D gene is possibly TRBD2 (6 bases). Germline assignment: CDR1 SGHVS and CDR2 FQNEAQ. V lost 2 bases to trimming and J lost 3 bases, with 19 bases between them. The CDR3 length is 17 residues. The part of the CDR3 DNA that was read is TGTGCCAGCAGCTTAAGAGCGGGCCTACAAGAAGAAGAGACC. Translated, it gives CASSLRAGLQEEET. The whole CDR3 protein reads CASSLRAGLQEEETQYF.

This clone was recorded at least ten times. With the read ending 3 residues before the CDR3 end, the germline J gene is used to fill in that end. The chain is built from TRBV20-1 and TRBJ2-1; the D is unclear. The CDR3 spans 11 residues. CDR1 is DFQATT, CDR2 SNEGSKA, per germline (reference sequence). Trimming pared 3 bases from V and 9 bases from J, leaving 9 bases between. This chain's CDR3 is CSARIVAEQFF. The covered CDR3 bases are TGCAGTGCTAGGATAGTCGCTGAG.

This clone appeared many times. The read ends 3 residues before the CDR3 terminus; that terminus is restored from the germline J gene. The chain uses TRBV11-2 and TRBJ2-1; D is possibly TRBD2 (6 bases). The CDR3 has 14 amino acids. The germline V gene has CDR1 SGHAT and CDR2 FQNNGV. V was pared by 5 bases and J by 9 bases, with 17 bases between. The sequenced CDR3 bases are TGTGCCAGCAGCCGCTGGCGGGGATTGGGTGAG. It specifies CASSRWRGLGE. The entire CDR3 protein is CASSRWRGLGEQFF.

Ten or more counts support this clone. The chain's CDR3 is CASVPSGQGENQPQHF. CDR3 DNA (partial): TGTGCCAGTGTGCCTTCTGGACAGGGTGAAAATCAGCCC. The chain links TRBV19 to TRBJ1-5; TRBD1 aligns across 8 bases. The sequenced fragment ends 3 residues before the CDR3 boundary, so the rest is inferred from the germline J gene. Germline V gives CDR1 LNHDA, CDR2 SQIVND (reference sequence). The junction had 13 bases not matched to a gene; V was cut back by 8 bases and J by 4 bases. CDR3 length: 16 residues. The full variable domain, rest sourced from reference TRBV19 and TRBJ1-5, is DGGITQSPKYLFRKEGQNVTLSCEQNLNHDAMYWYRQDPGQGLRLIYYSQIVNDFQKGDIAEGYSVSREKKESFPLTVTSAQKNPTAFYLCASVPSGQGENQPQHFGDGTRLSIL.

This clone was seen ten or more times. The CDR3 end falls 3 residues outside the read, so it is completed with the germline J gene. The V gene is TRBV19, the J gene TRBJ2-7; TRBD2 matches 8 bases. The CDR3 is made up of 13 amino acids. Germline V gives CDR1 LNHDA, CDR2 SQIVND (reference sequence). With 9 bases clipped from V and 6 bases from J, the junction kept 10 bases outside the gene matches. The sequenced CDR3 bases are TGTGCCAGCGTGGACCATCGGGGGGGCGAG. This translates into CASVDHRGGE. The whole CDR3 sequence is CASVDHRGGEQYF. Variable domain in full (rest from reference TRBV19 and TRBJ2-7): DGGITQSPKYLFRKEGQNVTLSCEQNLNHDAMYWYRQDPGQGLRLIYYSQIVNDFQKGDIAEGYSVSREKKESFPLTVTSAQKNPTAFYLCASVDHRGGEQYFGPGTRLTVT.

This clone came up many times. The DNA read from the CDR3 is TGTGCCAGCAGCTTGGGGACAGGAGAATTAGAGACC. This gives the protein CASSLGTGELET. The full CDR3 protein is CASSLGTGELETQYF. The chain joins TRBV7-3 to TRBJ2-5; TRBD1 matches at 8 bases. The sequence runs out 3 residues before the end of the CDR3; the remainder is reconstructed from the germline J gene. The CDR3 totals 15 residues. Germline V gives CDR1 SGHTA, CDR2 FQGTGA. V was pared by 3 bases and J by 4 bases, with 7 bases of the junction left unmatched.

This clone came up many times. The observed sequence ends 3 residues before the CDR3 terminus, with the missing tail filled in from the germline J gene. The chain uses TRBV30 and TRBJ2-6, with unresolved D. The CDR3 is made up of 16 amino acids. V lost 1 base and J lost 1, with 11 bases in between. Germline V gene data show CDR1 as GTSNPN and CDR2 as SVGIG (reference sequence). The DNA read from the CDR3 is TGTGCCTGGAGTGGTGTCCTGAGGTCTGGGGCCAACGTC. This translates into CAWSGVLRSGANV. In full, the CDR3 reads CAWSGVLRSGANVLTF.

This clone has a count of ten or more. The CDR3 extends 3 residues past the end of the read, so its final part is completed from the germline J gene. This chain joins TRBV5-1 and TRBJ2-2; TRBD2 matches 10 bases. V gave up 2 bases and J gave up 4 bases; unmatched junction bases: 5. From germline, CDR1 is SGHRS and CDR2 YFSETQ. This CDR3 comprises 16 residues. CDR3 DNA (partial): TGCGCCAGCAGCTTAGCGGGAGGGCCCGGCACCGGGGAG. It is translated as CASSLAGGPGTGE. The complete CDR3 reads CASSLAGGPGTGELFF.

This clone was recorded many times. CDR3 bases read: TGTGCCAGTAGTACCCCTTCAGGGCTCGTTGAAAAA. Encoded protein: CASSTPSGLVEK. The full CDR3 is CASSTPSGLVEKLFF. The V gene is TRBV19, the J gene TRBJ1-4, with D possibly matching TRBD1 (5 bases). Sequencing ends 3 residues short of the CDR3 end; the germline J gene provides the rest. Germline V gives CDR1 LNHDA, CDR2 SQIVND (reference sequence). The V and J ends lost 4 bases and 7 bases respectively, with 16 bases between them. This CDR3 contains 15 residues. Full variable domain (rest looked up from reference TRBV19 and TRBJ1-4): DGGITQSPKYLFRKEGQNVTLSCEQNLNHDAMYWYRQDPGQGLRLIYYSQIVNDFQKGDIAEGYSVSREKKESFPLTVTSAQKNPTAFYLCASSTPSGLVEKLFFGSGTQLSVL.

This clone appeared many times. CDR3 DNA, as far as it was read: TGCGCCAGCAGCGGGGACAGGGGGGTACCCCCCTCAGATACG. Encoded protein: CASSGDRGVPPSDT. The entire CDR3 protein is CASSGDRGVPPSDTQYF. This sequence joins TRBV5-1 and TRBJ2-3; TRBD1 matches at 11 bases. Read data end 3 residues before the CDR3 end; the end is taken from the germline J gene. Trimming cost V 4 bases and J 4 bases; bases outside gene matches: 11. The germline gives CDR1 SGHRS, CDR2 YFSETQ. The CDR3 is 17 amino acids.